What follows are 25 T cell receptor beta chains derived from one specimen sequenced in a study of blood T cells in healthy people across ages (dated by TCRdb to between 2014 and 2017). Library prep was done by 5' RACE. The reads were generated on an Illumina HiSeq 2500. A second about 7 to 11 cycle PCR used a sample-barcoded 5' primer and a J-beta primer mix. The raw public data were reprocessed by TCRdb itself: fastp quality trimming at Q25, MiXCR clonotype calling, in-frame beta chains only. Identical CDR3 proteins give one entry, which carries the most common genes and DNA. The sample table records 1 million or so distinct CDR3 sequences; 25% of these occur just once. Less than 0.75% of the sample is held by the ten biggest clonotypes. The sample also formed part of further work on T cells of mothers and their children.

Input material: blood. These receptors were collected from a girl aged 2-10 years in good health.

CDR3 bases: TGCAGTGCTAGGAGGGAAGCGACAAGCGGGGAGACCCAGTACTTC. Protein sequence: CSARREATSGETQYF. The V gene is TRBV20-1, the J gene TRBJ2-5; a weak D match, TRBD2 (6 bases). Germline V gives CDR1 DFQATT, CDR2 SNEGSKA (reference sequence). V lost 3 bases to trimming and J lost 5 bases, with 19 bases between them. This CDR3 is 15 amino acids long.

This clonotype turned up a few times. One end of the junction does not line up with germline, which may come from a read error. CDR3 coding DNA: TGTAGCGGGAGAAGGGCAATGAACACTGAAGCTTTCTTT. Translation: CSGRRAMNTEAFF. This chain links TRBV29-1 with TRBJ1-1; D is ambiguous. The germline V gene encodes CDR1 SQVTM and CDR2 ANQGSEA. This CDR3 contains 13 residues.

This clonotype was seen many times. Given a much more abundant clone one base away, this may be a read error. The CDR3, as DNA: TGTGCCAGCAGCTTAGGACTACCAGAGACCCAGTACTTC. This codes for CASSLGLPETQYF. The J gene is TRBJ2-5, the V gene TRBV7-2; TRBD2 is a possible D gene (5 bases). The CDR3 totals 13 residues. Trimming pared 1 base from V and 4 bases from J, leaving 7 bases between. Per the germline V gene, CDR1 is SGHTA and CDR2 is FQGNSA. Looking up the rest from reference TRBV7-2 and TRBJ2-5 gives the full variable domain: GAGVSQSPSNKVTEKGKDVELRCDPISGHTALYWYRQSLGQGLEFLIYFQGNSAPDKSGLPSDRFSAERTGGSVSTLTIQRTQQEDSAVYLCASSLGLPETQYFGPGTRLLVL.

This clonotype was detected only a few times. The J gene is TRBJ2-5, the V gene TRBV7-3; 8 positions agree with TRBD2. The J call may not be correct, given that the DNA end is closer to TRBJ2-1. Looked up from germline, CDR1 is SGHTA and CDR2 is FQGTGA. This CDR3 is built from 20 residues. The CDR3 bases are TGTGCCAGCAGCCAAAGCTTAATTCCCACACCCGGGAGGGGCGGAAATGAGCAGTTCTTC. Amino acids: CASSQSLIPTPGRGGNEQFF.

This chain uses TRBV20-1 with TRBJ2-7; D gene unclear. The CDR3 consists of 13 residues. Germline V gives CDR1 DFQATT, CDR2 SNEGSKA (reference sequence). Deletions cut 5 bases from V and 9 bases from J, with 20 bases between. DNA for the CDR3: TGCAGTGCTGCCGGGTCCCTCTCTACGTTGCAGTACTTC. This codes for CSAAGSLSTLQYF.

Ten or more counts support this clonotype. This sequence joins TRBV3-1 and TRBJ2-3; D ambiguous. CDR3 length equals 14 residues. The germline V and J ends were trimmed by 6 bases and 6 bases, with 16 bases remaining between them. CDR1 is LGHDT and CDR2 is YNNKEL in the germline V gene (reference sequence). CDR3 in DNA: TGTGCCAGCAGTCTTGAATCAAGGACGGATACGCAGTATTTT. Translating it yields CASSLESRTDTQYF.

V is TRBV5-1 and J is TRBJ1-1; 9 nucleotides align to TRBD1. Germline V lookup: CDR1 SGHRS, CDR2 YFSETQ. Losses at the gene ends were 1 base for V and 7 bases for J; bases not matched to a gene: 8. The CDR3 extends over 15 amino acids. CDR3 bases: TGCGCCAGCAGCTTGAGGGCGGGACAGGGACGTGAAGCTTTCTTT. This sequence encodes CASSLRAGQGREAFF.

V usage is TRBV5-6 and J usage is TRBJ2-7; perhaps TRBD2 as D (5 bases). The V end lost 2 bases, the J end lost 2 bases, and 14 bases lay between the germline ends. CDR1 is SGHDT, CDR2 YYEEEE, per germline. CDR3 length equals 15 residues. CDR3 sequence: CASSLEPGIAYEQYF. The CDR3 DNA sequence: TGTGCCAGCAGCTTAGAACCGGGGATTGCCTACGAGCAGTACTTC.

This clonotype was seen only a few times. The V gene is TRBV7-9, the J gene TRBJ2-7; the match to TRBD2 covers 9 bases. J gave up 0 bases and V 5 bases, and 11 bases lay outside the gene matches. This CDR3 has 17 amino acids. Germline V CDR1 and CDR2: SEHNR, FQNEAQ (reference sequence). CDR3 bases: TGTGCCAGCAGCGTACGATGGGGGACTAGCACCTCCTACGAGCAGTACTTC. Amino acid sequence: CASSVRWGTSTSYEQYF.

This clonotype came up many times. The rearrangement joins TRBV12-3 or TRBV12-4 to TRBJ2-1; D could derive from TRBD1 or TRBD2 (5 bases each). This CDR3 comprises 14 residues. The ends were cut back, 2 bases at V and 4 bases at J, with 9 bases in the middle. The CDR3 coding sequence is TGTGCCAGCAGTTTATCTGGGACGTACAATGAGCAGTTCTTC. This codes for CASSLSGTYNEQFF.

This clonotype occurred a few times. This chain connects TRBV5-6 to TRBJ2-5; D not certain. The DNA end is a closer match to TRBJ2-7, so the J assignment may be wrong. Germline CDR1 and CDR2: SGHDT and YYEEEE. This CDR3 contains 15 residues. In DNA, the CDR3 is TGTGCCAGCAGCCTAAGGTCTTTCAGGTCGGGCGAGCAGTACTTC. Translation: CASSLRSFRSGEQYF.

This clonotype was observed a few times. The chain has TRBV7-9 and TRBJ2-5, with 8 bases fitting TRBD1. The J call may be faulty, since TRBJ2-7 better matches the DNA end. This CDR3 has 15 amino acids. Germline V gene sequence: CDR1 SEHNR, CDR2 FQNEAQ (reference sequence). In DNA form, the CDR3 reads TGTGCCAGCAGCCCCTGGACAGGGTTCGACGACGAGCAGTACTTC. Amino acids: CASSPWTGFDDEQYF.

This clonotype was counted only a few times. V usage is TRBV3-1 and J usage is TRBJ1-4; D call uncertain. Germline V lookup: CDR1 LGHDT, CDR2 YNNKEL (reference sequence). V lost 0 bases, J lost 6 bases, and 14 bases lay in between. The CDR3 is 16 amino acids. DNA of the CDR3: TGTGCCAGCAGCCAAGAGGGCCGGGGAAAGGATGAAAAACTGTTTTTT. This encodes CASSQEGRGKDEKLFF.

This clonotype was picked up a small number of times. In DNA, the CDR3 is TGTGCCAGCAGTGAGGGACCACGGACAGGGCTAAACGCTGAAGCTTTCTTT. This sequence encodes CASSEGPRTGLNAEAFF. This chain links TRBV2 with TRBJ1-1, with 8 positions matching TRBD1. The CDR3 sequence is 17 residues long. Germline V gives CDR1 SNHLY, CDR2 FYNNEI. The V and J ends lost 3 bases and 6 bases, in that order; junction bases with no gene match: 15. Full variable domain (missing parts from reference TRBV2 and TRBJ1-1): EPEVTQTPSHQVTQMGQEVILRCVPISNHLYFYWYRQILGQKVEFLVSFYNNEISEKSEIFDDQFSVERPDGSNFTLKIRSTKLEDSAMYFCASSEGPRTGLNAEAFFGQGTRLTVV.

Only a few counts were recorded for this clonotype. The gene calls are TRBV4-2 and TRBJ1-1, with 10 bases fitting TRBD1. The germline gives CDR1 LGHNA, CDR2 YNFKEQ. V lost 0 bases, J lost 4 bases, and 11 bases stayed unmatched. CDR3 length: 18 residues. The CDR3 DNA follows: TGTGCCAGCAGCCAAGAGGGACAGGGGATTCTCGGGCGCACTGAAGCTTTCTTT. It encodes CASSQEGQGILGRTEAFF.

This clonotype occurred a few times. V usage is TRBV4-1 and J usage is TRBJ2-1; 13 bases are a match to TRBD2. The V and J ends lost 0 bases and 8 bases, in that order; junction bases with no gene match: 4. This CDR3 region has 16 residues. The germline CDR1 and CDR2 sequences are MGHRA and YSYEKL. The CDR3 region is CASSQERLAGGDEQFF. CDR3 sequence (DNA): TGCGCCAGCAGCCAAGAGAGACTAGCGGGGGGTGATGAGCAGTTCTTC.

This clonotype was picked up a small number of times. One end of the junction does not line up with germline, which may come from a read error. CDR3 DNA sequence: TGCAGCGTTGTTTTTAAAACTGAGGCTTTCTTT. This sequence encodes CSVVFKTEAFF. This sequence joins TRBV29-1 and TRBJ1-1; D unclear. The V gene's germline CDR1 is SQVTM and CDR2 ANQGSEA. CDR3 length equals 11 residues.

This clonotype was seen a few times. The J gene is TRBJ2-5, the V gene TRBV7-9; a possible D gene is TRBD2 (7 bases). Trimming stripped 5 bases from V and 11 bases from J, with 18 bases between. Germline loops: CDR1 SEHNR, CDR2 FQNEAQ (reference sequence). CDR3 size: 13 residues. The CDR3 protein is CASSPAGAEEQYF. In DNA, the CDR3 is TGTGCCAGCAGCCCCGCGGGGGCTGAGGAGCAGTACTTC.

Only a few counts were recorded for this clonotype. The rearrangement uses TRBV28 and TRBJ1-5; D possibly corresponds to TRBD1 (5 bases). CDR1 MDHEN and CDR2 SYDVKM come from the germline V gene. Trimming left V 2 bases short and J 5 bases short, with 16 bases between. CDR3 length: 16 residues. The CDR3 DNA sequence: TGTGCCAGCAGTTTAAGGGGAGGGGCTCTAGATCAGCCCCAGCATTTT. This encodes CASSLRGGALDQPQHF.

The rearrangement uses TRBV19 and TRBJ1-6, with TRBD1 as a possible D gene (6 bases). CDR1 is LNHDA and CDR2 is SQIVND in the germline V gene (reference sequence). This CDR3 region has 15 residues. The V gene lost 10 bases and the J gene lost 6 bases, with 19 bases spanning the gap. The CDR3 DNA sequence: TGTGCCACGCGCAGAACAGGGACGATTAATTCACCCCTCCACTTT. Residues: CATRRTGTINSPLHF.

This clonotype was recorded at least ten times. The chain carries TRBV29-1 and TRBJ2-2; 7 bases match TRBD1. The germline V gene has CDR1 SQVTM and CDR2 ANQGSEA. The CDR3 runs to 13 residues. After removal of 6 bases from V and 2 bases from J, the junction contained 3 bases not matched to a gene. The CDR3 spells CSVGQSNTGELFF. For the CDR3, the DNA is TGCAGCGTGGGACAGAGTAACACCGGGGAGCTGTTTTTT.

This chain connects TRBV12-5 to TRBJ2-1; TRBD1 agrees at 7 bases. CDR1 and CDR2 (germline): LGHNT, FRNRAP. The CDR3 sequence is 16 residues long. V was clipped by 3 bases and J by 5 bases; unmatched bases: 10. The CDR3: CASGFTPTGSNNEQFF. The CDR3 DNA reads as TGTGCTAGTGGTTTTACTCCGACAGGGTCCAACAATGAGCAGTTCTTC.

The chain is built from TRBV13 and TRBJ2-5; maybe TRBD1 (5 bases). The J call may be faulty, since TRBJ2-7 better matches the DNA end. Germline V gives CDR1 PRHDT, CDR2 FYEKMQ (reference sequence). This CDR3 is 13 amino acids long. CDR3 sequence: CASSQGSVYEQYF. In DNA, the CDR3 is TGTGCCAGCAGCCAGGGAAGTGTCTACGAGCAGTACTTC.

The chain has TRBV13 and TRBJ2-1; 8 bases line up with TRBD1. Per germline, CDR1 PRHDT and CDR2 FYEKMQ (reference sequence). V trimming: 5 bases; J trimming: 0 bases; junction bases outside the gene matches: 6. This CDR3 contains 16 residues. CDR3 sequence: CASSKDRGSSYNEQFF. DNA of the CDR3: TGTGCCAGCAGCAAAGACAGGGGAAGCTCCTACAATGAGCAGTTCTTC.

The rearrangement joins TRBV12-3 or TRBV12-4 to TRBJ2-4; 7 nucleotides match TRBD1. With 5 bases clipped from V and 9 bases from J, the junction kept 7 bases outside the gene matches. The CDR3 contains 13 residues. CDR3 DNA: TGTGCCAGCAGTACTCAGACAGGGACCATTCAGTACTTC. Protein: CASSTQTGTIQYF.